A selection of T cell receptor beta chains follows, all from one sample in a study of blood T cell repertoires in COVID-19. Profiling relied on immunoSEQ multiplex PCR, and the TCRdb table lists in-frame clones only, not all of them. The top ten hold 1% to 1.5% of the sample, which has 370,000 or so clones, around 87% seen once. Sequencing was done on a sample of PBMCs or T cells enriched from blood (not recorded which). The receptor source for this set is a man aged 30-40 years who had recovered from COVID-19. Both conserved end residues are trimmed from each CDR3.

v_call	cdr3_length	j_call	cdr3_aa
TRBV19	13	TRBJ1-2	ASSIGAGGRYGYT
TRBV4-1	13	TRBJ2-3	ASTHRAVSADTQY
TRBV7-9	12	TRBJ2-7	ASRAGESSYEQY
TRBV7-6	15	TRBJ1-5	ASSLAPGTGEHQPQH
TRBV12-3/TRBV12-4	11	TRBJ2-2	ASSLRLGGELF
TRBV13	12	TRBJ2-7	ASSPRESSYEQY
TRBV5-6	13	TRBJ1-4	ASSYGQGGTEKLF
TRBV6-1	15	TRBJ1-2	ASSVQGEATNHYGYT
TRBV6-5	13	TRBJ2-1	ASSYGRTAGNEQF
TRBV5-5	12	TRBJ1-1	ASSLKTRNTEAF
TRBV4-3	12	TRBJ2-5	ASSRSDRGETQY
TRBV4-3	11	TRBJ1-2	ASKRYPNYGYT
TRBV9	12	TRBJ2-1	ASSVRTGRDEQF
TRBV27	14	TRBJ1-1	ASSFRRGRRNTEAF
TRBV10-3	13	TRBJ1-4	AISEWFESNEKLF
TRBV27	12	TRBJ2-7	ASSLNDRGYEQY
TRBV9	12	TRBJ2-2	ASSVRASTGELF
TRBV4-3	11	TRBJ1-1	ASSQLSNTEAF
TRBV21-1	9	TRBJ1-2	ASSKPGGYT
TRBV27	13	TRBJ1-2	ASSPTQGAIYGYT
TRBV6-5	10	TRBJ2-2	ASRRLTGELF
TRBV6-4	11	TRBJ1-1	ASSESRGTEAF
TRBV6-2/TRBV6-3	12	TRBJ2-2	ASSWDRVLGELF
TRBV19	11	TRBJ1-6	ASRGVRNSPLH
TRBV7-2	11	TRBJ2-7	ASSRGQTYEQY
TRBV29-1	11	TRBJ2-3	SASGHSTDTQY
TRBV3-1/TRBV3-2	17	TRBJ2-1	ASSQAPQFAGGRTGEQF
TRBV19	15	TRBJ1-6	ASSITGTGTYNSPLH
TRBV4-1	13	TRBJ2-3	ASSQGQGMADTQY
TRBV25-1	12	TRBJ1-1	ASSRGRDATEAF
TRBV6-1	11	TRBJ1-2	ASREDRVHGYT
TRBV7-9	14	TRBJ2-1	ASSSPGQGTYNEQF
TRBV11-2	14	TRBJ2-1	ASSPLTGLAYNEQF
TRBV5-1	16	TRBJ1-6	ASSRDTPMPSYNSPLH
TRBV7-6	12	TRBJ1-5	ASNGGDPNQPQH
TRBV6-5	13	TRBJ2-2	ASSYWSSNTGELF
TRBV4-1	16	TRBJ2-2	ASSQASGTEGYTGELF
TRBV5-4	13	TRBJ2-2	ASSFGRGGTGELF
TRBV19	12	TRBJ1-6	ASTLGQAPGPLH
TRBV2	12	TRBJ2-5	ASTLSGGVETQY
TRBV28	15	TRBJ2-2	ASSGHTGGSYTGELF
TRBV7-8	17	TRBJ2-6	ASSLARGGASSGANVLT
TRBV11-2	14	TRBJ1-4	ASSFYGQGQDEKLF
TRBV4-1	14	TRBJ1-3	ASSQLDRPAGNTIY
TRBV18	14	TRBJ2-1	ASSPTGGSSYNEQF
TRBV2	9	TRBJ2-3	ASRPRDTQY
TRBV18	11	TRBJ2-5	ASSPGLAETQY
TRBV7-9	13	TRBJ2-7	ASSPSSPPDRAEY